These 21 T cell receptor beta chains were sequenced from one sample in a study of tumor-infiltrating lymphocytes in primary liver carcinoma. Synthesis of TCR beta cDNA was carried out from about 500 ng total RNA with a constant-region primer. Nested multiplex PCR, run for three rounds with slightly modified ARM-PCR, yielded TCR beta libraries. The first two PCR rounds, nine to ten cycles each, used TRBV1-TRBV30 forward primers and a C-beta reverse primer. TCRdb re-called the multiplex PCR reads with MiXCR, one entry per CDR3 protein. Among fewer than 250,000 distinct CDR3 sequences, less than 70% were seen once, and the ten largest hold under 7.5%. Unsorted whole blood supplied the RNA, and germline DNA was extracted too. Sequencing input: peripheral blood. The receptor set was obtained from a woman aged 55 to 70 with primary liver carcinoma and hepatitis B virus infection.

In the case of this clonotype: One end of the junction fails to match germline, which may point to a read error. This chain connects TRBV5-1 to TRBJ1-1, with D unclear. The CDR3 is 14 residues long. The V gene's germline CDR1 is SGHRS and CDR2 YFSETQ. The CDR3 is CASSIDLANIEAFF. CDR3 DNA: TGCGCCAGCAGCATTGACCTCGCCAACATTGAAGCTTTCTTT.

As to this clonotype: A junction boundary mismatches the germline segment, possibly from a read error. This chain joins TRBV6-5 and TRBJ2-1; D uncertain. From germline, CDR1 is MNHEY and CDR2 SVGAGI. This CDR3 contains 12 residues. The CDR3, as DNA: TGTGCCAGCTGCCCACAACCCAATGAGCAGTTATTC. Translation: CASCPQPNEQLF.

As for this clonotype: This may be a read error, as it is one base from a much larger clone. The V gene is TRBV4-1, the J gene TRBJ2-2; D gene ambiguous. The CDR3 covers 15 residues. The V gene's germline CDR1 is MGHRA and CDR2 YSYEKL. CDR3 coding DNA: TGCGCCAGCAGCCAAGTAACAGCCCTCACCGCGGAGCTGTTTTTT. The encoded protein is CASSQVTALTAELFF.

The genes are TRBV30 and TRBJ2-3; weak D call: TRBD1 (5 bases). Per germline, CDR1 GTSNPN and CDR2 SVGIG (reference sequence). Trimming took off 0 bases at V and 4 bases at J, with 14 bases between the two ends. This CDR3 has 15 amino acids. CDR3 protein: CAWSVGRQFADTQYF. In DNA, the CDR3 is TGTGCCTGGAGTGTAGGGCGACAGTTCGCAGATACGCAGTATTTT.

Comments on this clonotype: One end of the junction does not line up with germline, which may come from a read error. The rearrangement links TRBV11-2 to TRBJ2-3; TRBD2 matches at 8 bases. Germline V CDR1 and CDR2: SGHAT, FQNNGV. This CDR3 is 14 amino acids long. The CDR3 sequence is CAGSIASGYDTQYF. The CDR3 nucleotides read TGTGCCGGCAGCATAGCTAGCGGGTACGATACGCAGTATTTT.

The chain joins TRBV5-5 to TRBJ1-1; TRBD1 is a possible D gene (6 bases). Between the trimmed V and J ends, which lost 3 bases and 4 bases, there was a span of 13 bases. Germline-derived CDR1 and CDR2 are SGHKS and YYEKEE (reference sequence). The CDR3 consists of 14 residues. CDR3 sequence: CASSSGVMSTEAFF. The CDR3 DNA sequence: TGTGCCAGCAGCTCAGGGGTTATGAGCACTGAAGCTTTCTTT.

The table lists this clonotype with many counts. The chain couples TRBV6-5 to TRBJ1-6; D gene ambiguous. Germline CDR1 MNHEY, CDR2 SVGAGI. The CDR3 spans 14 residues. V was clipped by 6 bases and J by 4 bases, with 10 bases between them. The CDR3 protein is CASSPGMYNSPLHF. The CDR3 coding sequence is TGTGCCAGCAGCCCCGGGATGTATAATTCACCCCTCCACTTT.

The rearrangement joins TRBV11-1 to TRBJ2-5, with a possible D match to TRBD2 (5 bases). The CDR3 spans 13 residues. Germline CDR1 SGHAT, CDR2 FQDESV (reference sequence). V was trimmed by 6 bases and J by 8 bases, leaving 16 bases between them. The CDR3 coding sequence is TGTGCCAGCAGAAGCCGGGGTCACGGCACCCAGTACTTC. The encoded protein is CASRSRGHGTQYF.

The rearrangement uses TRBV9 and TRBJ2-2, with 15 nucleotides matching TRBD2. From germline, CDR1 is SGDLS and CDR2 YYNGEE. The V gene end was trimmed by 3 bases and the J gene end by 5 bases; junction bases not matched to a gene: 8. The CDR3 contains 18 residues. The CDR3 DNA is TGTGCCAGCAGCGCCGGGACTAGCGGGAGGCGGGCTACCGGGGAGCTGTTTTTT. This sequence encodes CASSAGTSGRRATGELFF.

A word on this clonotype: One end of the junction does not line up with germline, which may come from a read error. The rearrangement uses TRBV6-5 and TRBJ2-7; D remains unclear. CDR1 is MNHEY, CDR2 SVGAGI, per germline. The CDR3 spans 14 residues. In DNA, the CDR3 is TGTGCCAGCAGTACCACTCCCACCCCCTACGAGCAGTATTTC. Translated, it gives CASSTTPTPYEQYF.

The chain joins TRBV11-2 to TRBJ2-7; TRBD2 is a possible D gene (5 bases). Trimming pared 3 bases from V and 5 bases from J, leaving 17 bases between. The CDR3 length is 15 residues. The germline CDR1 and CDR2 sequences are SGHAT and FQNNGV. The CDR3 nucleotides read TGTGCCAGCAGCTTGGAGCCTAGCAGGAGCGACGAGCAGTACTTC. This encodes CASSLEPSRSDEQYF.

The chain carries TRBV28 and TRBJ2-2; 8 bases map to TRBD2. CDR3 length: 16 amino acids. Germline-derived CDR1 and CDR2 are MDHEN and SYDVKM. V dropped 1 base and J dropped 7; count of bases not matched to a gene: 8. The chain's CDR3 is CASSLSRSGNIGELFF. For the CDR3, the DNA is TGTGCCAGCAGTTTATCCCGTAGCGGGAATATCGGGGAGCTGTTTTTT.

With regard to this clonotype: A much larger clone lies one base from this, so it may be a read error. No conserved phenylalanine or tryptophan is present at the end of the CDR3, so a read error is the likely explanation. The V gene is TRBV6-6, the J gene TRBJ2-7; tentatively, D is TRBD1 (6 bases). Germline CDR1 and CDR2: MNHNY and SVGAGI (reference sequence). CDR3 size: 19 residues. Trimming left V 1 base short and J 1 base short, with 23 bases between. The DNA for the CDR3 is TGTGCCAGCAGTTACTATGGGACATCTACAGGGAGTAGGTCCTACGAGCAGTACCTC. It specifies CASSYYGTSTGSRSYEQYL.

Points on this clonotype: The junction shows a germline mismatch at one end, possibly a read error. This chain uses TRBV5-6 with TRBJ2-4; 7 bases are a match to TRBD2. The germline V gene encodes CDR1 SGHDT and CDR2 YYEEEE. CDR3 length equals 17 residues. The CDR3 DNA reads TGTGCCAGCAGCTCCTTGGTTGCGGGGGTTGGGAAGAACATTCAGTATTTC. This sequence encodes CASSSLVAGVGKNIQYF.

The chain links TRBV30 to TRBJ2-7; 8 bases line up with TRBD1. The germline CDR1 and CDR2 sequences are GTSNPN and SVGIG (reference sequence). The ends lost 0 bases at V and 3 bases at J; junction bases unmatched: 16. CDR3 length equals 18 residues. This chain's CDR3 is CAWSVASSLRTGNYEQYF. CDR3 DNA: TGTGCCTGGAGTGTAGCCTCCTCCCTCAGGACAGGGAACTACGAGCAGTACTTC.

In regard to this clonotype: A clone one base away is much larger, so this may be a read error. This chain uses TRBV5-5 with TRBJ2-3, with D unresolved. The CDR3 consists of 13 residues. With 3 bases removed from V and 4 bases from J, the gap between germline ends came to 9 bases. Germline CDR1 and CDR2: SGHKS and YYEKEE (reference sequence). The CDR3 is CASSSRGADTQYF. The CDR3 coding sequence is TGTGCCAGCAGCTCCCGCGGAGCAGATACGCAGTATTTT.

Concerning this clonotype itself: The junction and the germline gene differ at one end; a read error may be behind it. The chain employs TRBV14 and TRBJ2-3; D unresolved. CDR3 length: 12 residues. CDR1 SGHDN and CDR2 FVKESK come from the germline V gene. The CDR3 loop reads CTSSPSTDTQYF. CDR3 DNA: TGTACCAGCAGCCCATCCACAGATACGCAGTATTTT.

About this clonotype itself: A read error may account for a junction end that differs from germline. This chain joins TRBV11-3 and TRBJ2-5; 7 bases line up with TRBD2. The CDR3 extends over 20 amino acids. Per germline, CDR1 SGHNT and CDR2 YENEEA. The CDR3 here is CASSWGRGVVAGGRQETQYF. CDR3 sequence (DNA): TGTGCCAGTAGCTGGGGACGGGGGGTTGTAGCCGGGGGAAGACAAGAGACCCAGTACTTC. Variable domain in full (rest from reference TRBV11-3 and TRBJ2-5): EAGVVQSPRYKIIEKKQPVAFWCNPISGHNTLYWYLQNLGQGPELLIRYENEEAVDDSQLPKDRFSAERLKGVDSTLKIQPAELGDSAVYLCASSWGRGVVAGGRQETQYFGPGTRLLVL.

This clonotype was counted a few times. This could be a read error, since a much larger clone is one nucleotide away. The CDR3 region has the DNA TGCAGCGTTGACCTAGAGGCTAGTGCTTTCTTT. It is translated as CSVDLEASAFF. This sequence joins TRBV29-1 and TRBJ1-1; D gene uncertain. The ends were cut back, 3 bases at V and 11 bases at J, with 13 bases in the middle. The CDR3 spans 11 residues. The V gene's germline CDR1 is SQVTM and CDR2 ANQGSEA.

This clonotype was observed many times. The V gene is TRBV6-5, the J gene TRBJ1-1, with 7 bases lining up with TRBD1. Germline-derived CDR1 and CDR2 are MNHEY and SVGAGI. CDR3 size: 13 residues. The trim removed 7 bases at V and 12 bases at J, leaving 14 bases unmatched. CDR3 nucleotides: TGTGCCAGCACCGCCACAGGGGTAGCTTCGACTTTCTTT. Translated: CASTATGVASTFF.

Note on this clonotype: The CDR3 end shows no conserved phenylalanine or tryptophan, and so a read error is likely. The chain combines TRBV6-5 with TRBJ2-3, with 11 bases identical to TRBD1. Per germline, CDR1 MNHEY and CDR2 SVGAGI. The CDR3 spans 14 residues. The CDR3 bases are TGTGCCAGGAGTTACGGGACAGGGGGAGATAAGCAGTATTTG. Translation: CARSYGTGGDKQYL.